The rows below give T cell receptor beta chains drawn from one sample of a study of shared clonotypes between healthy human individuals. Data came from immunoSEQ multiplex PCR; TCRdb stores just in-frame clones and leaves some out. The profile shows around 510,000 clones, roughly four fifths of them singletons. The sequenced material came from PBMCs. These receptors were obtained from a woman aged 35 to 49 in good health. Some clones in this sample may be carry-over from other donors' samples. CDR3s include the opening cysteine and the closing phenylalanine or tryptophan. A D gene is named only where the DNA matches it firmly. A row's size may be missing; if present it is once, few, many or a size class.

TGTGCCAGCAGCCTCAGATACGAGCAGTACTTC | CASSLRYEQYF | - | TRBJ2-7 | TRBV11-2 | -
TGTGCCAGCAGCCCAAGACTAGCGGGCAATGAGCAGTTCTTC | CASSPRLAGNEQFF | - | TRBJ2-1 | TRBV7-3 | TRBD2
TGTGCCTGGAAAGCGGGCCAACGATACAATGAGCAGTTCTTC | CAWKAGQRYNEQFF | - | TRBJ2-1 | TRBV30 | -
TGTGCCAGCAGTGAGTTCGGGGGCTTTCAGCCCCAGCATTTT | CASSEFGGFQPQHF | - | TRBJ1-5 | TRBV6-1 | -
TGTGCCAGCAGCCGGGGGAGGAACACTGAAGCTTTCTTT | CASSRGRNTEAFF | - | TRBJ1-1 | TRBV14 | -
TGTACCAGCAGCCTCCCAGGGGGCCCCACTGAAGCTTTCTTT | CTSSLPGGPTEAFF | - | TRBJ1-1 | TRBV25-1 | TRBD1
TGTGCCAGCAGTTACTCGCGCCTAGCGGGGTCCGAGCAGTACTTC | CASSYSRLAGSEQYF | - | TRBJ2-7 | TRBV6-5 | TRBD2
TGTGCCAGCAGCCCCTCTGCCGGCCAGCCCCAGCATTTT | CASSPSAGQPQHF | - | TRBJ1-5 | TRBV7-6 | -
TGTGCCAGCAGTTACTCGAGGAACGAGCAGTACTTC | CASSYSRNEQYF | once | TRBJ2-7 | TRBV6-6 | -
TGTGCCAGCAGAAGACAGGGCGAGGGGACTGAAGCTTTCTTT | CASRRQGEGTEAFF | - | TRBJ1-1 | TRBV2 | TRBD1
TGTGCCAGCAGCTCAGCCGGGACGGTGAACACTGAAGCTTTCTTT | CASSSAGTVNTEAFF | - | TRBJ1-1 | TRBV6-5 | -
TGTGCCAGCTCAAGCAGACGCACAGTACCGGAGACCCAGTACTTC | CASSSRRTVPETQYF | - | TRBJ2-5 | TRBV18 | -
TGTGCCAGAAGCATACATAGAAACACCATATATTTT | CARSIHRNTIYF | - | TRBJ1-3 | TRBV5-3 | -